This entry features one T cell receptor beta chain sequence. Its specificity is not known. Method: immunoSEQ multiplex PCR; TCRdb's copy keeps in-frame clones and lacks some. This table has roughly 120,000 clones, roughly 90% appearing once. The sample comes from a study of T cell responses to AZD1222 COVID-19 vaccine. Study results and caveats: Only after the peak T cell response were repertoires sampled. Baseline seropositivity characterized only six or seven AZD1222 recipients. Donors skewed white British and female; clonal diversity was possibly underestimated.

The TCR sequence derives from an adult in good health. This material consisted of peripheral blood, taken on day 0 of AZD1222 vaccination.

CDR3 nucleotides: TGCGCCAGCAGCGCAACGAGCCAGGGGACTGAGCAGTTCTTC. Encoded protein: CASSATSQGTEQFF. V usage is TRBV5-1 and J usage is TRBJ2-1; D may be TRBD1 (6 bases). Germline CDR1 and CDR2: SGHRS and YFSETQ. CDR3 length: 14 residues. V was pared by 4 bases and J by 9 bases, with 17 bases between. The full variable domain, completed using reference TRBV5-1 and TRBJ2-1, is KAGVTQTPRYLIKTRGQQVTLSCSPISGHRSVSWYQQTPGQGLQFLFEYFSETQRNKGNFPGRFSGRQFSNSRSEMNVSTLELGDSALYLCASSATSQGTEQFFGPGTRLTVL.